Below are 26 T cell receptor beta chains sequenced from a single sample in a study of PD-1 blockade in classical Hodgkin lymphoma. The sample's time point: cycle 4 day 1 (C4D1), after 6 weeks of nivolumab. Every patient relapsed after autologous stem cell transplantation, and brentuximab vedotin exposure varied. TCRdb's copy holds only in-frame clones and misses some; the assay was immunoSEQ multiplex PCR. The repertoire holds 4,500 or so clones, with 67% as singletons. The sample here was peripheral blood mononuclear cells (PBMCs), taken before the fourth cycle of nivolumab. All receptors come from a human donor with classical Hodgkin lymphoma.

The chain combines TRBV7-2 with TRBJ1-4; a weak D match, TRBD1 (5 bases). Germline V gene data show CDR1 as SGHTA and CDR2 as FQGNSA. CDR3 length: 17 amino acids. The germline V and J ends were trimmed by 0 bases and 7 bases, with 18 bases remaining between them. The CDR3 here is CASSLAIGGAGGEKLFF. The DNA for the CDR3 is TGTGCCAGCAGCTTAGCAATAGGAGGGGCGGGTGGTGAAAAACTGTTTTTT.

V is TRBV6-5 and J is TRBJ1-1; perhaps TRBD1 as D (5 bases). The CDR3 covers 14 residues. Germline CDR1 reads MNHEY; CDR2 reads SVGAGI. The V end lost 2 bases, the J end lost 7 bases, and 14 bases lay between the germline ends. Here the CDR3 reads CASSYGGTKNEAFF. CDR3 nucleotides: TGTGCCAGCAGTTACGGGGGGACCAAAAATGAAGCTTTCTTT.

The chain joins TRBV6-5 to TRBJ1-1; D is perhaps TRBD1 (6 bases). Trimming left V 6 bases short and J 6 bases short, with 14 bases between. Germline CDR1 MNHEY, CDR2 SVGAGI. This CDR3 has 13 residues. In DNA, the CDR3 is TGTGCCAGCAGAAGAGGGGGTTGGGCTGAAGCTTTCTTT. Protein sequence: CASRRGGWAEAFF.

This chain connects TRBV9 to TRBJ2-1, with 9 positions matching TRBD2. The CDR3 has 16 residues. Germline V gene lookup returns CDR1 SGDLS and CDR2 YYNGEE. The J segment lost 8 bases and the V segment lost 2 bases, leaving 11 bases of the junction unmatched. The CDR3 DNA reads as TGTGCCAGCAGCGTGACGACTAGCGGATATGGGTATGAGCAGTTCTTC. This codes for CASSVTTSGYGYEQFF.

The chain carries TRBV30 and TRBJ2-2, with 8 nucleotides matching TRBD1. The CDR3 length is 14 residues. V lost 3 bases and J lost 0; bases outside the gene matches: 0. Looked up from germline, CDR1 is GTSNPN and CDR2 is SVGIG (reference sequence). The DNA for the CDR3 is TGTGCCTGGAGGGACAGGGCGAACACCGGGGAGCTGTTTTTT. Translating gives CAWRDRANTGELFF.

The chain recombines TRBV6-5 with TRBJ2-1, with D perhaps given as TRBD1 or TRBD2 (5 bases each). Germline V CDR1 and CDR2: MNHEY, SVGAGI. This CDR3 is built from 15 residues. Trimming stripped 2 bases from V and 8 bases from J, with 16 bases between. For the CDR3, the DNA is TGTGCCAGCAGTTACCGGGACCCAACGCGAGATGAGCAGTTCTTC. It translates to CASSYRDPTRDEQFF.

This clone was picked up a small number of times. The chain couples TRBV4-2 to TRBJ2-6, with unresolved D. The CDR3 covers 18 residues. V lost 1 base and J 0 bases, leaving 13 bases between the germline ends. The germline V gene has CDR1 LGHNA and CDR2 YNFKEQ. The CDR3 protein is CASSQASSLGSGANVLTF. The CDR3 nucleotides are TGTGCCAGCAGCCAAGCCTCATCACTGGGCTCTGGGGCCAACGTCCTGACTTTC.

V gene TRBV11-2 combines with J gene TRBJ2-3, with 9 bases aligning to TRBD2. Germline CDR1 reads SGHAT; CDR2 reads FQNNGV. With V trimmed by 5 bases and J by 5 bases, 8 bases remained unmatched. The CDR3 has 15 amino acids. CDR3 residues: CASSPGVAGEDTQYF. In DNA, the CDR3 is TGTGCCAGCAGCCCCGGGGTAGCGGGAGAAGATACGCAGTATTTT.

The gene calls are TRBV6-5 and TRBJ2-1; no clear D gene. From germline, CDR1 is MNHEY and CDR2 SVGAGI. The ends were cut back, 1 base at V and 9 bases at J, with 4 bases in the middle. The CDR3 loop spans 11 amino acids. The CDR3 nucleotides read TGTGCCAGCAGTTACTTGGCTGAGCAGTTCTTC. Protein: CASSYLAEQFF.

The chain uses TRBV15 and TRBJ2-1, with 15 bases identical to TRBD2. The CDR3 consists of 17 residues. After removal of 3 bases from V and 2 bases from J, the junction contained 2 bases not matched to a gene. Germline V gene lookup returns CDR1 LNHNV and CDR2 YYDKDF (reference sequence). In DNA form, the CDR3 reads TGTGCCACCAGCAGCTGGACTAGCGGGAGGGCCTACAATGAGCAGTTCTTC. Protein sequence: CATSSWTSGRAYNEQFF.

The chain recombines TRBV6-6 with TRBJ1-1; D unclear. The germline V and J ends were trimmed by 0 bases and 3 bases, with 2 bases remaining between them. Germline V gene lookup returns CDR1 MNHNY and CDR2 SVGAGI (reference sequence). This CDR3 has 12 amino acids. CDR3 amino acids: CASSYSDTEAFF. The DNA of the CDR3 is TGTGCCAGCAGTTACTCGGACACTGAAGCTTTCTTT.

V and J are TRBV6-6 and TRBJ2-1; maybe TRBD2 (5 bases). This CDR3 spans 15 amino acids. The germline V gene encodes CDR1 MNHNY and CDR2 SVGAGI (reference sequence). The ends were cut back, 2 bases at V and 9 bases at J, with 17 bases in the middle. The CDR3 DNA sequence: TGTGCCAGCAGTTACCCGAGCGGTATGAAAGGTGAGCAGTTCTTC. Translating gives CASSYPSGMKGEQFF.

This clone showed up just a few times. This chain connects TRBV6-6 to TRBJ2-4; 7 positions agree with TRBD1. Trimming took 10 bases from V and 7 from J; bases not matched to a gene: 7. This CDR3 spans 12 amino acids. Germline CDR1 MNHNY, CDR2 SVGAGI (reference sequence). The CDR3 coding sequence is TGTGCCACCCTTAGACAGGGTAACATTCAGTACTTC. It is translated as CATLRQGNIQYF.

This chain joins TRBV7-9 and TRBJ2-5; 9 positions match TRBD2. Losses at the gene ends were 1 base for V and 5 bases for J; bases not matched to a gene: 8. This CDR3 comprises 16 residues. The germline V gene has CDR1 SEHNR and CDR2 FQNEAQ (reference sequence). The CDR3 is CASSLVAIAGVETQYF. The DNA of the CDR3 is TGTGCCAGCAGCTTAGTGGCGATAGCGGGAGTGGAGACCCAGTACTTC.

The rearrangement links TRBV5-1 to TRBJ2-5; D gene unclear. CDR3 length equals 12 residues. CDR1 is SGHRS, CDR2 YFSETQ, per germline. The V end lost 3 bases, the J end lost 1 base, and 4 bases lay between the germline ends. CDR3 nucleotide sequence: TGCGCCAGCAGCTATCGCCAAGAGACCCAGTACTTC. This encodes CASSYRQETQYF.

This clone appeared a few times. Other DNA sequences in the same sample also yield this CDR3. This chain connects TRBV28 to TRBJ1-5; D is unresolved. Trimming cost V 3 bases and J 2 bases, with 11 bases left between them. This CDR3 comprises 15 residues. The V gene's germline CDR1 is MDHEN and CDR2 SYDVKM. The chain's CDR3 is CASSFGSGGNQPQHF. CDR3 DNA: TGTGCCAGCAGTTTCGGGAGCGGCGGCAATCAGCCCCAGCATTTT.

The genes are TRBV2 and TRBJ2-7; D tentatively fits TRBD1 or TRBD2 (5 bases each). Trimming shortened V by 1 base and J by 3 bases, and 16 bases separated the two germline ends. The CDR3 covers 16 residues. CDR1 SNHLY and CDR2 FYNNEI come from the germline V gene. The CDR3 loop is CASSEGGLGTFYEQYF. DNA of the CDR3: TGTGCCAGCAGTGAAGGGGGTCTAGGGACCTTCTACGAGCAGTACTTC.

The gene calls are TRBV28 and TRBJ1-5; D is possibly TRBD1 (5 bases). Looked up from germline, CDR1 is MDHEN and CDR2 is SYDVKM. The CDR3 spans 14 residues. V was shortened by 10 bases and J by 0 bases, with 13 bases between the two germline ends. CDR3 loop: CATRTYFSNQPQHF. In nucleotides, the CDR3 is TGTGCCACCAGGACATATTTTAGCAATCAGCCCCAGCATTTT.

The chain recombines TRBV5-4 with TRBJ1-2, with D uncertain. This CDR3 spans 12 amino acids. CDR1 SGHNT and CDR2 YYREEE come from the germline V gene (reference sequence). Trimming removed 4 bases from V and 4 bases from J, with 8 bases in between. Here the CDR3 DNA reads TGTGCCAGCAGCACCCCAACCTATGGCTACACCTTC. Translating it yields CASSTPTYGYTF. The whole variable domain, remainder taken from reference TRBV5-4 and TRBJ1-2, is ETGVTQSPTHLIKTRGQQVTLRCSSQSGHNTVSWYQQALGQGPQFIFQYYREEENGRGNFPPRFSGLQFPNYSSELNVNALELDDSALYLCASSTPTYGYTFGSGTRLTVV.

CDR3 residues: CASSLRTQETQYF. CDR3 nucleotide sequence: TGTGCCAGCAGCTTACGGACACAAGAGACCCAGTACTTC. The chain recombines TRBV7-8 with TRBJ2-5; TRBD1 might be the D (5 bases). The V end lost 2 bases, the J end lost 2 bases, and 6 bases lay between the germline ends. The germline V gene encodes CDR1 SGHVS and CDR2 FQNEAQ. This CDR3 spans 13 amino acids.

The chain carries TRBV7-2 and TRBJ2-7; D not certain. Between the trimmed V and J ends, which lost 5 bases and 4 bases, there was a span of 15 bases. The CDR3 runs 14 residues. CDR1 is SGHTA, CDR2 FQGNSA, per germline. Here the CDR3 DNA reads TGTGCCAGCAGCCCAAACCTAGGGCCGTACGAGCAGTACTTC. This codes for CASSPNLGPYEQYF.

This chain connects TRBV19 to TRBJ2-3; 12 positions agree with TRBD2. From germline, CDR1 is LNHDA and CDR2 SQIVND (reference sequence). J gave up 8 bases and V 5 bases, and 11 bases lay outside the gene matches. CDR3 length equals 16 residues. The DNA for the CDR3 is TGTGCCAGTAGTGGGACGACTAGCGGGAGAGGGGGTACGCAGTATTTT. Amino acids: CASSGTTSGRGGTQYF.

This chain uses TRBV28 with TRBJ2-7, with 8 bases matching TRBD1. This CDR3 has 13 residues. CDR1 and CDR2 (germline): MDHEN, SYDVKM. V dropped 11 bases and J dropped 0; count of bases not matched to a gene: 6. The DNA of the CDR3 is TGTGCCGCCACGGGACAGGTCTCCTACGAGCAGTACTTC. Its translation: CAATGQVSYEQYF. Variable domain in full (rest from reference TRBV28 and TRBJ2-7): DVKVTQSSRYLVKRTGEKVFLECVQDMDHENMFWYRQDPGLGLRLIYFSYDVKMKEKGDIPEGYSVSREKKERFSLILESASTNQTSMYLCAATGQVSYEQYFGPGTRLTVT.

The CDR3 nucleotides are TGTGCCAGCTCACCAACGGGGGCGGAGGTTTGGAACATTCAGTACTTC. This codes for CASSPTGAEVWNIQYF. The chain joins TRBV18 to TRBJ2-4; D is possibly TRBD1 or TRBD2 (6 bases each). The ends were cut back, 2 bases at V and 7 bases at J, with 18 bases in the middle. Looked up from germline, CDR1 is KGHSH and CDR2 is LQKENI. The CDR3 totals 16 residues.

The chain combines TRBV11-2 with TRBJ2-1; D gene ambiguous. Trimming pared 1 base from V and 8 bases from J, leaving 3 bases between. The germline gives CDR1 SGHAT, CDR2 FQNNGV. CDR3 length: 11 amino acids. CDR3 residues: CASSLGYEQFF. The DNA for the CDR3 is TGTGCCAGCAGCTTAGGCTATGAGCAGTTCTTC.

This clone turned up a few times. CDR3 DNA sequence: TGCGCCAGCAGCCTGGACTATACCACAGATACGCAGTATTTT. This gives the protein CASSLDYTTDTQYF. The V and J genes are TRBV4-3 and TRBJ2-3; D is possibly TRBD2 (6 bases). The CDR3 spans 14 residues. CDR1 is LGHNA and CDR2 is YSLEER in the germline V gene. V lost 4 bases to trimming and J lost 2 bases, with 10 bases between them.